Described below is a single T cell receptor beta chain sequence and its context. The antigen remains undetermined. These data originate in a study of somatic mutations in cytotoxic T cells in rheumatoid arthritis. Turning to the study itself: T-cell populations stained with V beta antibodies were in some cases flow-sorted at nearly 100% purity, including V beta1+ cells that were sequenced for TCRB.

The V end was cut by 5 bases, the J end by 0 bases, with 14 bases between. The CDR3 extends over 16 amino acids. CDR1 is LNHDA, CDR2 SQIVND, per germline (reference sequence). Whole-study results and caveats: A largest CD8+ clone above 20% of CD8+ cells occurred in about an eighth of the roughly 60 patients. Among patients with rheumatoid arthritis, but not healthy controls, CD8+ clonality increased with age.

Using immunoSEQ multiplex PCR, the repertoire was profiled, and TCRdb retains in-frame clones only, with some absent. The sample gives 35,000 to 40,000 clones, roughly 80% of which show up once; roughly 3.1% is in the top ten. V is TRBV19 and J is TRBJ1-3; D call uncertain. The sequence was obtained from a man aged 35 to 55 in good health. The specimen sequenced was CD8+ T cells sorted from blood. CDR3 bases: TGTGCCAGTAGTCCAGAAGTGGGGTCCTCTGGAAACACCATATATTTT. Its protein product is CASSPEVGSSGNTIYF.